This is a list of T cell receptor beta chains from one sample in a study of cytomegalovirus exposure and HLA in healthy donors. The data were produced by immunoSEQ multiplex PCR, yet TCRdb's version contains in-frame clones alone and is incomplete. Counted here are 100,000 to 150,000 clones, approximately 84% occurring once; the ten biggest clones make up 2.5% to 3%. Source material: PBMCs. These receptors were collected from a boy between 2 and 15 years old in good health and CMV-seronegative. CDR3s include the opening cysteine and the closing phenylalanine or tryptophan. A D gene is named only where the DNA matches it firmly. The listing skips clone size in some rows; elsewhere it reads once, few, many or a size class.

size	J	D	V	DNA	CDR3
NA	TRBJ1-4	NA	TRBV28	TGTGCCAGCGAGAGGCGGAACGAAAATGAAAAACTGTTTTTT	CASERRNENEKLFF
NA	TRBJ2-7	NA	TRBV27	TGTGCCAGCAGTTTAAGGGGGGGCGAGCAGTACTTC	CASSLRGGEQYF
NA	TRBJ2-5	NA	TRBV7-6	TGTGCCAGCAGCTTAGTTGGAGTGGAGACCCAGTACTTC	CASSLVGVETQYF
NA	TRBJ2-1	TRBD2	TRBV6-4	TGTGCCAGCAGTGACTCCGCGGGGGGCTACAATGAGCAGTTCTTC	CASSDSAGGYNEQFF
NA	TRBJ2-1	TRBD1	TRBV5-6	TGTGCCAGCAGCTTAGGACAGGGACCCAATGAGCAGTTCTTC	CASSLGQGPNEQFF
NA	TRBJ2-5	NA	TRBV7-3	TGTGCCAGCAGCCCGAGGGGGGGGCCCCCGCAAGAGACCCAGTACTTC	CASSPRGGPPQETQYF
once	TRBJ2-1	NA	TRBV9	TGTGCCAGCAGCGTAGGCCGGGGGGCTGACAATGAGCAGTTCTTC	CASSVGRGADNEQFF
NA	TRBJ1-5	TRBD1	TRBV6-1	TGTGCCAGCAGTGAAGAGGACAGGGGGCATCAGCCCCAGCATTTT	CASSEEDRGHQPQHF
NA	TRBJ2-1	TRBD1	TRBV11-3	TGTGCCAGCAGTGACCCCTCAGGGGGCGCATACAATGAGCAGTTCTTC	CASSDPSGGAYNEQFF
NA	TRBJ1-1	NA	TRBV10-3	TGTGCCATCAGTGAGCCGACAGGTTGGGGCACTGAAGCTTTCTTT	CAISEPTGWGTEAFF
NA	TRBJ2-1	NA	TRBV6-9	TGTCCTAGTATGCGGGTTTCGGACCTTAGGGACAATGAGCAGTTCTTC	CPSMRVSDLRDNEQFF
NA	TRBJ2-1	TRBD2	TRBV5-1	TGCGCCACCGCCAGCGGGAGGCCCTCCTACAATGAGCAGTTCTTC	CATASGRPSYNEQFF
NA	TRBJ2-3	NA	TRBV6-6	TGTGCCAGCAGTTCGCGGGCAGCCCTCCCCACAGATACGCAGTATTTT	CASSSRAALPTDTQYF
NA	TRBJ1-1	TRBD1	TRBV5-1	TGCGCCAGCAGCATCAACAGGGGAGAGGCCATGAACACTGAAGCTTTCTTT	CASSINRGEAMNTEAFF
NA	TRBJ1-1	NA	TRBV2	TGTGCCAGCAGCTACAGGGCACAGAACACTGAAGCCTTCTTT	CASSYRAQNTEAFF
NA	TRBJ2-2	TRBD2	TRBV27	TGTGCCAGCAGTAGATTCCTAGCGGGTGGCTCCGGGGAGCTGTTTTTT	CASSRFLAGGSGELFF
NA	TRBJ2-1	NA	TRBV15	TGTGCCACCAGCAGAGTGGCTAGCTACGATGAGCAGTTCTTC	CATSRVASYDEQFF
NA	TRBJ2-5	NA	TRBV27	TGTGCCAGCAGTTTATCAGGGGGCCAAGAGACCCAGTACTTC	CASSLSGGQETQYF
NA	TRBJ1-1	NA	TRBV6-5	TGTGCCAGCAGTCCCCCTGGACACAGGAACACTGAAGCTTTCTTT	CASSPPGHRNTEAFF
NA	TRBJ1-5	NA	TRBV28	TGTGCCAGCAGGCCCCCTCCTTACAGAGACCGAAATCAGCCCCAGCATTTT	CASRPPPYRDRNQPQHF
NA	TRBJ2-1	TRBD1	TRBV7-3	TGTGCCAGCAGCTTGGTCGGACAGGACTACAATGAGCAGTTCTTC	CASSLVGQDYNEQFF
NA	TRBJ1-4	NA	TRBV2	TGTGCCAGCAGTGATTCAGGGGAAAAACTGTTTTTT	CASSDSGEKLFF
NA	TRBJ2-3	NA	TRBV27	TGTGCCAGCAGCAGTGGAGCAGGGCCCGTGGATACGCAGTATTTT	CASSSGAGPVDTQYF
once	TRBJ2-1	NA	TRBV2	TGTGCCAGCAGGGGAGAGCGGGCACCCTACAATGAGCAGTTCTTC	CASRGERAPYNEQFF
NA	TRBJ1-2	NA	TRBV18	TGTGCCAGCTCACCACCCGACAGAATCAATACCGCTAACTATGGCTACACCTTC	CASSPPDRINTANYGYTF
NA	TRBJ1-1	NA	TRBV27	TGTGCCAGCAGTTTACCTGGCACTAGGACTGAAGCTTTCTTT	CASSLPGTRTEAFF
NA	TRBJ2-3	TRBD2	TRBV6-4	TGTGCCAGCAGTGACGGCCCAGCGGGAGGGTACGATACGCAGTATTTT	CASSDGPAGGYDTQYF
once	TRBJ1-5	NA	TRBV9	TGTGCCAGCAGCGTAGACGGGGGGTTGGGCAATCAGCCCCAGCATTTT	CASSVDGGLGNQPQHF
once	TRBJ2-6	NA	TRBV11-3	TGTGCCAGCAGCCCGTACCGGGACTCTCGGGCGGGGGCCAACGTCCTGACTTTC	CASSPYRDSRAGANVLTF
NA	TRBJ2-1	TRBD2	TRBV18	TGTGCCAGCTCACTGACTAGCGACTCCTACAATGAGCAGTTCTTC	CASSLTSDSYNEQFF
NA	TRBJ2-6	NA	TRBV6-4	TGTGCCAGCAGTGACGGGGCCTCTGGGGCCAACGTCCTGACTTTC	CASSDGASGANVLTF
few	TRBJ2-7	TRBD1	TRBV10-1	TGCGCCAGCAACTGGACAGGGATCTCCTACGAGCAGTACTTC	CASNWTGISYEQYF
NA	TRBJ2-3	TRBD1	TRBV4-1	TGCGCCAGCAGCCAAGGCAGGGGGCGCGAGGCAGATACGCAGTATTTT	CASSQGRGREADTQYF
NA	TRBJ1-2	TRBD1	TRBV7-2	TGTGCCAGCAGCCCTCAGGTGGGACAGGGAGTCTATGGCTACACCTTC	CASSPQVGQGVYGYTF
NA	TRBJ2-7	NA	TRBV2	TGTGCCAGCATGAGGTTTGGCGAGCAGTACTTC	CASMRFGEQYF
few	TRBJ1-2	NA	TRBV10-3	TGTGCCAGCCTACGGGAGAGTTACTATGGCTACACCTTC	CASLRESYYGYTF
NA	TRBJ2-1	NA	TRBV5-1	TGCGCCAGCAGCTTGGCCCCCAGCGTTAACAATGAGCAGTTCTTC	CASSLAPSVNNEQFF
NA	TRBJ1-1	NA	TRBV11-2	TGTGCCAGCAGCCCGCAGGCTGGGGAAGCTTTCTTT	CASSPQAGEAFF
NA	TRBJ1-5	NA	TRBV15	TGTGCCACCAGTATTTCGGGGGAGAGCAATCAGCCCCAGCATTTT	CATSISGESNQPQHF
NA	TRBJ2-1	NA	TRBV2	TGTGCCAGCAGTGAAAAGGGGTGGGAACACTCCTACAATGAGCAGTTCTTC	CASSEKGWEHSYNEQFF